The sequence of this T cell receptor (beta chain) was determined in a study of T-cell reconstitution after alpha-beta-depleted transplantation in children. Trimming stripped 3 bases from V and 5 bases from J, with 8 bases between. This CDR3 has 14 residues. The germline V gene encodes CDR1 MGHRA and CDR2 YSYEKL. The authors prepared the TCRbeta library with unique molecular identifiers. TCRdb redid the calling of the PCR reads with MiXCR, one entry per CDR3 protein. The sample yields roughly 420,000 distinct CDR3 sequences, 15% to 20% seen once. Here the sequenced sample was PBMCs, mostly from graft donor cells, taken 360 days after TCRalphabeta/CD19-depleted stem cell transplant. The sequence was collected from a boy under two years old who had a stem cell transplant for Wiskott-Aldrich syndrome, so the T cells may come from the graft donor. The chain couples TRBV4-1 to TRBJ1-6, with D hard to call. The CDR3 DNA sequence: TGCGCCAGCAGCCAGCCGATCAATAATTCACCCCTCCACTTT. Translating gives CASSQPINNSPLHF.